This TCR beta chain is from a study of blood T cell repertoires in COVID-19. Data came from immunoSEQ multiplex PCR; TCRdb stores just in-frame clones and leaves some out. The sample has over 85,000 clones; 72% are singletons. The CDR3 totals 15 residues. Germline values: CDR1 LGHDT, CDR2 YNNKEL (reference sequence). V lost 3 bases and J lost 0; bases outside the gene matches: 4. This clone was found a few times. Specimen: peripheral blood. This TCR was sampled from a woman aged 60-70 years with acute or convalescent COVID-19. The chain links TRBV3-1 (or the pseudogene TRBV3-2) to TRBJ1-1; 7 bases fit TRBD1. CDR3 loop: CASSQTGLVNTEAFF. CDR3 nucleotides: TGTGCCAGCAGCCAGACAGGGTTGGTGAACACTGAAGCTTTCTTT.